One sample yielded the 28 T cell receptor beta chains listed below, sequenced in a study of T cells in Graves' hyperthyroidism and ophthalmopathy. Regions amplified from RNA transcripts were the TCR beta CDR3 regions. When the TCR CDR3 underwent first-round RT-PCR, the HTBI primer set was used. Each CDR3 protein is one row after TCRdb ran MiXCR on the multiplex PCR reads. The sample contains roughly 630,000 distinct CDR3 sequences, less than 20% of which appear only once. The sample was blood. These receptors were obtained from a woman aged 25 to 39 with Graves' hyperthyroidism.

The chain couples TRBV18 to TRBJ1-3, with D tentatively TRBD1 (5 bases). V dropped 3 bases and J dropped 7 bases, with 19 bases sitting between them. This CDR3 spans 16 amino acids. The V gene's germline CDR1 is KGHSH and CDR2 LQKENI. The CDR3 protein is CASSPRGSPSRNTIYF. CDR3 DNA: TGTGCCAGCTCACCCCGGGGGAGCCCCAGTCGGAACACCATATATTTT.

This clonotype was observed at least ten times. The rearrangement uses TRBV30 and TRBJ1-5; D is ambiguous. The CDR3 contains 13 residues. Trimming pared 0 bases from V and 7 bases from J, leaving 10 bases between. Germline lookup yields CDR1 GTSNPN and CDR2 SVGIG (reference sequence). The CDR3 nucleotides read TGTGCCTGGAGTGTAGCGAGGTCCCAGCCCCAGCATTTT. It specifies CAWSVARSQPQHF. The full variable domain, with the rest looked up from reference TRBV30 and TRBJ1-5, is SQTIHQWPATLVQPVGSPLSLECTVEGTSNPNLYWYRQAAGRGLQLLFYSVGIGQISSEVPQNLSASRPQDRQFILSSKKLLLSDSGFYLCAWSVARSQPQHFGDGTRLSIL.

The genes are TRBV30 and TRBJ2-7, with D unresolved. V lost 2 bases and J lost 2, with 7 bases in between. The CDR3 covers 12 residues. Germline CDR1 reads GTSNPN; CDR2 reads SVGIG (reference sequence). CDR3 residues: CAWSLGPYEQYF. The CDR3 region has the DNA TGTGCCTGGAGTCTCGGACCCTACGAGCAGTACTTC.

This clonotype has at least ten counts. The V and J genes are TRBV7-2 and TRBJ2-7, with D perhaps given as TRBD1 or TRBD2 (5 bases each). This CDR3 is 15 amino acids long. Germline V gene data show CDR1 as SGHTA and CDR2 as FQGNSA. V lost 5 bases and J 0 bases, leaving 14 bases between the germline ends. The CDR3 region has the DNA TGTGCCAGCAGCCGTACGGGGACGGACTCCTACGAGCAGTACTTC. Translated, it gives CASSRTGTDSYEQYF.

CDR3 loop: CASRNRAARYGYTF. DNA of the CDR3: TGTGCCAGCAGAAACAGGGCGGCGCGCTATGGCTACACCTTC. This chain uses TRBV6-2 or TRBV6-3 with TRBJ1-2; D perhaps matches TRBD1 (6 bases). In germline, CDR1 is MNHEY, CDR2 SVGEGT. V lost 6 bases and J lost 4, with 15 bases in between. This CDR3 is built from 14 residues.

This clonotype was counted a few times. The V and J genes are TRBV11-2 and TRBJ2-7, with TRBD2 identical over 11 bases. CDR3 length: 20 amino acids. The V gene's germline CDR1 is SGHAT and CDR2 FQNNGV. V was pared by 0 bases and J by 0 bases, with 13 bases of the junction left unmatched. The CDR3 sequence: CASSLDLTSGGARLSYEQYF. In nucleotides, the CDR3 is TGTGCCAGCAGCTTAGATCTAACTAGCGGGGGTGCGAGACTCTCCTACGAGCAGTACTTC.

This clonotype was counted between two and nine times. The chain has TRBV12-5 and TRBJ1-5, with 10 nucleotides matching TRBD1. In germline, CDR1 is LGHNT, CDR2 FRNRAP. CDR3 size: 16 residues. Trimming cost V 5 bases and J 8 bases; bases outside gene matches: 12. For the CDR3, the DNA is TGTGCTAGTGGTGTAACCGGGACAGGGGAATGGGAGCCCCAGCATTTT. It codes for CASGVTGTGEWEPQHF.

This clonotype was detected ten times or more. The rearrangement uses TRBV7-6 and TRBJ2-1; a possible D gene is TRBD2 (5 bases). Germline loops: CDR1 SGHVS, CDR2 FNYEAQ. The CDR3 is 15 amino acids. The V gene lost 2 bases and the J gene lost 7 bases, with 15 bases spanning the gap. The CDR3 here is CASSLPEGRGNEQFF. As DNA, the CDR3 is TGTGCCAGCAGCTTACCAGAGGGCCGAGGTAATGAGCAGTTCTTC.

This clonotype was counted once. The rearrangement uses TRBV20-1 and TRBJ2-3; 10 bases map to TRBD2. V lost 5 bases to trimming and J lost 2 bases; unmatched junction nucleotides: 10. The CDR3 runs to 16 residues. Germline V CDR1 and CDR2: DFQATT, SNEGSKA (reference sequence). CDR3 bases: TGCAGTGCTCCAAGCGGGAGGGACAAGCTCACAGATACGCAGTATTTT. This translates into CSAPSGRDKLTDTQYF.

This clonotype has ten or more counts. The rearrangement uses TRBV6-5 and TRBJ2-7; D is undetermined. This CDR3 has 16 amino acids. Trimming took off 0 bases at V and 6 bases at J, with 18 bases between the two ends. The germline CDR1 and CDR2 sequences are MNHEY and SVGAGI. Written as DNA, the CDR3 is TGTGCCAGCAGTTACTCGGGTCGAACGTATACGACCGAGCAGTACTTC. Protein sequence: CASSYSGRTYTTEQYF.

This clonotype has a handful of counts. The J gene is TRBJ1-4, the V gene TRBV7-2; D is ambiguous. Germline values: CDR1 SGHTA, CDR2 FQGNSA. V gave up 2 bases and J gave up 4 bases, with 11 bases separating them. The CDR3 runs 15 residues. CDR3 sequence (DNA): TGTGCCAGCAGCTTACGACCAGACCATAATGAAAAACTGTTTTTT. Protein: CASSLRPDHNEKLFF.

CDR3 sequence (DNA): TGTGCCTGGAGAGGGACAGATACGCAGTATTTT. Its protein is CAWRGTDTQYF. The rearrangement joins TRBV30 to TRBJ2-3; D is unclear. The CDR3 sequence is 11 residues long. V was clipped by 3 bases and J by 3 bases, with 4 bases between them. Germline CDR1 GTSNPN, CDR2 SVGIG (reference sequence). Complete variable domain (other parts from reference TRBV30 and TRBJ2-3): SQTIHQWPATLVQPVGSPLSLECTVEGTSNPNLYWYRQAAGRGLQLLFYSVGIGQISSEVPQNLSASRPQDRQFILSSKKLLLSDSGFYLCAWRGTDTQYFGPGTRLTVL.

The chain has TRBV30 and TRBJ1-3, with D possibly matching TRBD1 (5 bases). The CDR3 has 17 amino acids. V lost 0 bases, J lost 3 bases, and 18 bases lay in between. Germline CDR1 is GTSNPN and CDR2 is SVGIG (reference sequence). The DNA of the CDR3 is TGTGCCTGGAGTGTATCGTTGGGGGGAGGTTATGGAAACACCATATATTTT. The encoded protein is CAWSVSLGGGYGNTIYF.

Regarding this clonotype: Given a much more abundant clone one base away, this may be a read error. This chain joins TRBV5-1 and TRBJ2-7; 12 bases agree with TRBD2. The V gene's germline CDR1 is SGHRS and CDR2 YFSETQ. The length of the CDR3 is 19 residues. The DNA of the CDR3 is TGCGCCAGCAGCTTGATCCGATCCCTAGCGGGAGGGCCCTCCTACGTGCAGTACTTC. This gives the protein CASSLIRSLAGGPSYVQYF.

This clonotype appeared many times. The chain recombines TRBV11-2 with TRBJ1-5; the D gene is possibly TRBD1 (5 bases). The CDR3 consists of 15 residues. CDR1 is SGHAT and CDR2 is FQNNGV in the germline V gene. V was trimmed by 5 bases and J by 2 bases, leaving 13 bases between them. CDR3 sequence (DNA): TGTGCCAGCAGCCCGGTGGGGGAAGGCAATCAGCCCCAGCATTTT. Protein product: CASSPVGEGNQPQHF.

This clonotype was recorded at least ten times. V is TRBV11-2 and J is TRBJ1-5; 9 bases agree with TRBD1. Trimming took 5 bases from V and 9 from J; bases not matched to a gene: 8. Germline assignment: CDR1 SGHAT and CDR2 FQNNGV. The CDR3 runs to 14 residues. CDR3 loop: CASSQDRGRGPQHF. The DNA for the CDR3 is TGTGCCAGCAGCCAGGACAGGGGAAGGGGGCCCCAGCATTTT.

This clonotype has only a few counts. The V and J genes are TRBV27 and TRBJ2-7, with 9 bases aligning to TRBD2. V dropped 2 bases and J dropped 0; count of bases not matched to a gene: 8. CDR1 is MNHEY, CDR2 SMNVEV, per germline (reference sequence). This CDR3 has 17 residues. In DNA, the CDR3 is TGTGCCAGCAGTTTAAATCTTGCTAGCGGGATCTCCTACGAGCAGTACTTC. It codes for CASSLNLASGISYEQYF.

This clonotype was detected ten times or more. J is TRBJ2-3 and V is TRBV11-2; a weak D match, TRBD1 (5 bases). Trimming removed 5 bases from V and 0 bases from J, with 12 bases in between. Per germline, CDR1 SGHAT and CDR2 FQNNGV. This CDR3 comprises 15 residues. Written as DNA, the CDR3 is TGTGCCAGCAGCCAGATAGGGGCCAGCACAGATACGCAGTATTTT. Protein product: CASSQIGASTDTQYF.

At least ten counts were recorded for this clonotype. The genes are TRBV11-1 and TRBJ2-7; 10 bases fit TRBD2. In germline, CDR1 is SGHAT, CDR2 FQDESV (reference sequence). The V and J ends lost 5 bases and 3 bases, in that order; junction bases with no gene match: 10. This CDR3 has 16 residues. The chain's CDR3 is CASSQGGTSGNYEQYF. CDR3 nucleotides: TGTGCCAGCAGCCAAGGAGGAACTAGCGGGAACTACGAGCAGTACTTC.

Only a few counts were recorded for this clonotype. The gene calls are TRBV4-2 and TRBJ2-1; D perhaps matches TRBD1 (6 bases). Germline assignment: CDR1 LGHNA and CDR2 YNFKEQ. CDR3 size: 14 residues. The V end was cut by 1 base, the J end by 10 bases, with 14 bases between. CDR3 DNA: TGTGCCAGCAGCCAAGTGCTCACAGGGCTCGAGCAGTTCTTC. Amino acids: CASSQVLTGLEQFF.

This clonotype was counted many times. The chain combines TRBV28 with TRBJ2-7, with TRBD1 identical over 7 bases. CDR3 length: 15 residues. From germline, CDR1 is MDHEN and CDR2 SYDVKM. V lost 6 bases to trimming and J lost 5 bases; unmatched junction nucleotides: 13. CDR3 region: CASRRQGDRVDEQYF. For the CDR3, the DNA is TGTGCCAGCAGACGACAAGGGGACAGAGTGGACGAGCAGTACTTC.

This clonotype has ten or more counts. This chain uses TRBV12-3 or TRBV12-4 with TRBJ2-1; TRBD1 agrees at 10 bases. The length of the CDR3 is 17 residues. The V and J ends lost 0 bases and 7 bases, in that order; junction bases with no gene match: 9. This CDR3 reads CASSLAVGTGAGNEQFF. In DNA form, the CDR3 reads TGTGCCAGCAGTTTAGCGGTGGGGACAGGGGCTGGTAATGAGCAGTTCTTC.

This chain connects TRBV4-3 to TRBJ2-2; the D gene is possibly TRBD1 (6 bases). Trimming took off 2 bases at V and 7 bases at J, with 20 bases between the two ends. The length of the CDR3 is 17 residues. CDR1 and CDR2 from the germline V gene are LGHNA and YSLEER. The CDR3 protein is CASSQFAPQGLIGELFF. The CDR3 nucleotides are TGCGCCAGCAGCCAATTTGCCCCACAGGGTTTGATCGGGGAGCTGTTTTTT.

This clonotype occurred many times. V is TRBV20-1 and J is TRBJ1-5, with no clear D. CDR3 size: 16 residues. Germline CDR1 is DFQATT and CDR2 is SNEGSKA (reference sequence). V lost 0 bases, J lost 3 bases, and 15 bases lay in between. The CDR3 spells CSARDIKDFHNQPQHF. The CDR3 DNA is TGCAGTGCTAGAGATATAAAGGACTTCCACAATCAGCCCCAGCATTTT.

The chain has TRBV7-2 and TRBJ1-4, with D possibly being TRBD1 (5 bases). CDR1 is SGHTA, CDR2 FQGNSA, per germline. This CDR3 comprises 15 residues. Trimming took off 2 bases at V and 3 bases at J, with 10 bases between the two ends. The CDR3, as DNA: TGTGCCAGCAGCTTATGGGCAGGGCCTAATGAAAAACTGTTTTTT. It translates to CASSLWAGPNEKLFF.

In its sample, this clonotype was seen many times. The rearrangement links TRBV6-2 or TRBV6-3 to TRBJ2-5; D call uncertain. The CDR3 contains 15 residues. Trimming removed 0 bases at V and 5 bases at J, with 13 bases between. Looked up from germline, CDR1 is MNHEY and CDR2 is SVGEGT. The CDR3 region is CASSYSDSGVETQYF. In DNA, the CDR3 is TGTGCCAGCAGTTACTCGGATTCTGGTGTGGAGACCCAGTACTTC.

With regard to this clonotype: This sequence may be a read error, since a much larger clone differs from it by one base. The gene calls are TRBV3-1 and TRBJ2-1, with unresolved D. Trimming pared 4 bases from V and 6 bases from J, leaving 10 bases between. CDR1 and CDR2 (germline): LGHDT, YNNKEL (reference sequence). The CDR3 has 13 residues. CDR3 nucleotides: TGTGCCAGCAGCCCGGCTAGGGTCAATGAGCAGTTCTTC. It is translated as CASSPARVNEQFF.

The chain recombines TRBV20-1 with TRBJ2-2, with 8 bases that match TRBD2. Germline lookup yields CDR1 DFQATT and CDR2 SNEGSKA (reference sequence). The ends lost 6 bases at V and 0 bases at J; junction bases unmatched: 9. The CDR3 consists of 16 residues. CDR3 DNA: TGCAGTGCGATGAACGGACTAGCCACGAACACCGGGGAGCTGTTTTTT. It encodes CSAMNGLATNTGELFF.